This TCR beta chain is from a study of shared clonotypes between healthy human individuals. Broader study findings: A generally larger estimated richness was seen in naive subsets than in memory subsets. Clonotypes shared by all four donors outscored non-shared clonotypes in generation probability.

The protocol was immunoSEQ multiplex PCR, while the TCRdb copy is restricted to in-frame clones and leaves out a portion. The sample includes roughly 890,000 clones, around 93% of them seen just once. Trimming took 0 bases from V and 10 from J, leaving 20 bases between them. The germline V gene encodes CDR1 SGHTS and CDR2 YDEGEE. This CDR3 comprises 15 residues. About this clone: Its antigen remains unidentified.

Terminally differentiated effector memory CD45RA+ cells were excluded by CCR7 positive selection of CD45RO-negative cells. The chain has TRBV5-8 and TRBJ2-7; D possibly corresponds to TRBD1 (6 bases). Sequenced input: naive CD8+ T cells sorted from blood. This TCR came from a man aged 25-45 years in good health. CDR3 coding DNA: TGTGCCAGCAGCTTGGTGACAGGACCCCCTACGACTCAGTACTTC. Its translation is CASSLVTGPPTTQYF.